This paragraph covers one T cell receptor (beta chain) sequence. The antigen is undetermined. The data derive from a study of cytomegalovirus exposure and HLA in healthy donors. Study summary: Genetic ancestry analysis placed about 80% of the roughly 400 donors that were genotyped in the Caucasian-associated cluster.

Both 60 Vbeta primers and 13 Jbeta primers went into the PCR. Clones were read by immunoSEQ multiplex PCR, and TCRdb kept only the in-frame ones, dropping some. The repertoire holds about 140,000 clones, with around 78% as singletons. Study results and caveats: Most TCR sequences were uncommon, yet certain public TCRs appeared in many donors. Accurate HLA-A and HLA-B prediction from TCR beta sequences was reported for most subjects.

The V end was cut by 4 bases, the J end by 7 bases, with 14 bases between. The CDR3 runs 12 residues. Germline assignment: CDR1 SQVTM and CDR2 ANQGSEA. The chain links TRBV29-1 to TRBJ2-7; tentative D call: TRBD2 (6 bases). The receptor's source is a woman between 40 and 55 years old in good health and CMV-seropositive. Sequences were obtained from PBMCs. The CDR3 sequence: CSVGAREWEQYF. Here the CDR3 DNA reads TGCAGCGTTGGGGCGCGGGAATGGGAGCAGTACTTC.